This passage covers 16 T cell receptor beta chains from one sample sequenced in a study of PD-L1 blockade in urothelial cancer. Assay: immunoSEQ multiplex PCR; the TCRdb copy retains only in-frame clones and omits some. This repertoire shows under 55,000 clones, approximately 84% found once; its top ten account for about 5.8%. The sample consisted of PBMCs, taken around atezolizumab (anti-PD-L1) treatment. These receptors came from a man aged 35-49 years with urothelial cancer.

The CDR3 nucleotides read TGTGCCTGGGGACAGGGGACAGATACGCAGTATTTT. This gives the protein CAWGQGTDTQYF. The chain is built from TRBV30 and TRBJ2-3; 9 nucleotides align to TRBD1. CDR1 is GTSNPN, CDR2 SVGIG, per germline (reference sequence). The CDR3 is 12 residues long. The trim removed 5 bases at V and 3 bases at J, leaving 0 bases unmatched.

The gene calls are TRBV6-1 and TRBJ1-4; 8 nucleotides agree with TRBD1. Germline CDR1 reads MNHNS; CDR2 reads SASEGT. V lost 5 bases to trimming and J lost 5 bases; unmatched junction nucleotides: 7. The CDR3 consists of 15 residues. The CDR3 sequence is CASSSRTGSNEKLFF. The CDR3 nucleotides read TGTGCCAGCAGTTCAAGGACAGGGTCAAATGAAAAACTGTTTTTT.

CDR3 bases: TGTGCCAGCAGTTACACGGACGAGCAGTACTTC. Residues: CASSYTDEQYF. The chain combines TRBV6-5 with TRBJ2-7; D is unresolved. The V gene lost 2 bases and the J gene lost 5 bases, with 4 bases spanning the gap. The CDR3 covers 11 residues. CDR1 is MNHEY, CDR2 SVGAGI, per germline.

This chain uses TRBV6-5 with TRBJ2-7, with D possibly matching TRBD2 (5 bases). The V gene's germline CDR1 is MNHEY and CDR2 SVGAGI. This CDR3 contains 12 residues. Trimming cost V 8 bases and J 7 bases, with 15 bases left between them. The CDR3 loop reads CASGVSGGEQYF. The CDR3 nucleotides are TGTGCCAGCGGTGTAAGTGGCGGGGAGCAGTACTTC.

CDR3 coding DNA: TGTGCCAGCTTGGGGCAGGGCCGCACCGGGGAGCTGTTTTTT. This sequence encodes CASLGQGRTGELFF. V gene TRBV28 combines with J gene TRBJ2-2, with a possible D match to TRBD1 (5 bases). There are 14 residues in the CDR3. CDR1 is MDHEN, CDR2 SYDVKM, per germline. V lost 8 bases and J lost 4, with 14 bases in between.

The chain is built from TRBV6-6 and TRBJ2-4; TRBD2 might be the D (5 bases). Germline V lookup: CDR1 MNHNY, CDR2 SVGAGI (reference sequence). V was cut by 8 bases and J by 2 bases, with 13 bases left in between. The CDR3 has 14 residues. The CDR3, as DNA: TGTGCCAGCCTCGATCTCGGGACCAAAAACATTCAGTACTTC. Translation gives CASLDLGTKNIQYF.

The chain uses TRBV18 and TRBJ2-7; D might be TRBD2 (6 bases). The CDR3 is made up of 13 amino acids. Trimming removed 2 bases from V and 3 bases from J, with 8 bases in between. Germline lookup yields CDR1 KGHSH and CDR2 LQKENI. The CDR3: CASSPGEDYEQYF. The CDR3 nucleotides are TGTGCCAGCTCACCAGGGGAGGACTACGAGCAGTACTTC.

V gene TRBV27 combines with J gene TRBJ2-7; D gene uncertain. From germline, CDR1 is MNHEY and CDR2 SMNVEV (reference sequence). Trimming took off 4 bases at V and 5 bases at J, with 9 bases between the two ends. The CDR3 covers 12 residues. This chain's CDR3 is CASSSLPDEQYF. As DNA, the CDR3 is TGTGCCAGCAGTTCCCTCCCCGACGAGCAGTACTTC.

J is TRBJ2-2 and V is TRBV30, with D possibly being TRBD1 (6 bases). CDR1 and CDR2 (germline): GTSNPN, SVGIG (reference sequence). Trimming removed 2 bases from V and 7 bases from J, with 14 bases in between. This CDR3 spans 14 amino acids. The CDR3 sequence: CAWSNTGFDGELFF. DNA for the CDR3: TGTGCCTGGAGTAATACAGGGTTTGACGGGGAGCTGTTTTTT.

This clone was recorded only once. The chain uses TRBV10-1 and TRBJ2-1; 12 bases fit TRBD2. Trimming at V came to 4 bases and at J to 13 bases, leaving 8 bases not matched to a gene. Germline-derived CDR1 and CDR2 are WNHNN and SYGVQD (reference sequence). The CDR3 spans 14 residues. CDR3 protein: CASSGGLAGSRQFF. CDR3 coding DNA: TGCGCCAGCAGTGGGGGACTAGCGGGTAGTCGACAGTTCTTC.

The chain combines TRBV5-1 with TRBJ2-7; D perhaps matches TRBD1 (6 bases). Looked up from germline, CDR1 is SGHRS and CDR2 is YFSETQ. This CDR3 contains 14 residues. Trimming shortened V by 3 bases and J by 5 bases, and 15 bases separated the two germline ends. The CDR3 nucleotides read TGCGCCAGCAGCTCCCAGGGGAAAGTCAACGAGCAGTACTTC. This encodes CASSSQGKVNEQYF.

The rearrangement uses TRBV27 and TRBJ1-2; 8 bases match TRBD1. V dropped 2 bases and J dropped 4; count of bases not matched to a gene: 9. CDR1 and CDR2 (germline): MNHEY, SMNVEV (reference sequence). The CDR3 loop spans 16 amino acids. This chain's CDR3 is CASSLTGGPLSYGYTF. As DNA, the CDR3 is TGTGCCAGCAGTTTAACAGGGGGTCCACTCTCCTATGGCTACACCTTC.

The chain links TRBV6-5 to TRBJ1-6; possibly TRBD1 for D (5 bases). Looked up from germline, CDR1 is MNHEY and CDR2 is SVGAGI. V was clipped by 9 bases and J by 7 bases, with 16 bases between them. The CDR3 totals 14 residues. The CDR3 bases are TGTGCCAGTACTCCGGGACTCCAAAATTCACCCCTCCACTTT. As protein: CASTPGLQNSPLHF.

V gene TRBV20-1 combines with J gene TRBJ2-1, with D perhaps TRBD1 (5 bases). The CDR3 has 10 residues. CDR1 and CDR2 (germline): DFQATT, SNEGSKA (reference sequence). CDR3 bases: TGCAGCCTAAAGGGGAATGAGCAGTTCTTC. It codes for CSLKGNEQFF.

This clone showed up just a few times. V gene TRBV9 combines with J gene TRBJ2-7; D possibly corresponds to TRBD2 (6 bases). The germline gives CDR1 SGDLS, CDR2 YYNGEE. V was shortened by 0 bases and J by 4 bases, with 14 bases between the two germline ends. The CDR3 is 15 amino acids. CDR3 residues: CASSVGGTPGYEQYF. The CDR3 nucleotides read TGTGCCAGCAGCGTAGGTGGGACTCCGGGTTACGAGCAGTACTTC. Together with reference TRBV9 and TRBJ2-7, the CDR3 gives the full variable domain: DSGVTQTPKHLITATGQRVTLRCSPRSGDLSVYWYQQSLDQGLQFLIQYYNGEERAKGNILERFSAQQFPDLHSELNLSSLELGDSALYFCASSVGGTPGYEQYFGPGTRLTVT.

This clone was found once. The chain carries TRBV7-3 and TRBJ2-3, with 16 nucleotides matching TRBD2. V lost 4 bases, J lost 0 bases, and 10 bases stayed unmatched. The germline V gene has CDR1 SGHTA and CDR2 FQGTGA. CDR3 length equals 20 residues. The CDR3 loop is CASSSPGLAGGPLSTDTQYF. In DNA form, the CDR3 reads TGTGCCAGCAGCTCTCCGGGACTAGCGGGAGGGCCACTTAGCACAGATACGCAGTATTTT. The full variable domain, in which reference TRBV7-3 and TRBJ2-3 provide the parts outside the CDR3, is GAGVSQTPSNKVTEKGKYVELRCDPISGHTALYWYRQSLGQGPEFLIYFQGTGAADDSGLPNDRFFAVRPEGSVSTLKIQRTERGDSAVYLCASSSPGLAGGPLSTDTQYFGPGTRLTVL.